The 32 T cell receptor beta chains below come from one sample, sequenced in a study of T cells in Graves' hyperthyroidism and ophthalmopathy. TCR beta CDR3 sequences were amplified from RNA transcripts. The HTBI primer set drove a first-round RT-PCR of the TCR CDR3. One entry per CDR3 protein results from TCRdb running MiXCR on the multiplex PCR reads. The sample includes about 98,000 distinct CDR3 sequences, approximately 39% of them seen just once. Sequencing was done on a sample of peripheral blood or thyroid tissue (not recorded which). The receptors derive from a young woman with Graves' hyperthyroidism.

Of note for this clonotype: A read error may explain this, as a much larger clone is one base away. For the CDR3, the DNA is TGTGCCAGCAGCTTAGAGGGGAGGGGGAACACTGAAGCTTCCTTT. It translates to CASSLEGRGNTEASF. The chain combines TRBV7-9 with TRBJ1-1; D possibly corresponds to TRBD1 (6 bases). CDR1 and CDR2 from the germline V gene are SEHNR and FQNEAQ (reference sequence). The CDR3 covers 15 residues.

This clonotype was detected ten times or more. The chain employs TRBV5-1 and TRBJ2-7, with D perhaps being TRBD1 or TRBD2 (5 bases each). V lost 0 bases and J 4 bases, leaving 8 bases between the germline ends. The germline CDR1 and CDR2 sequences are SGHRS and YFSETQ. The CDR3 loop spans 13 amino acids. The CDR3 protein is CASSLAGTYEQYF. In DNA form, the CDR3 reads TGCGCCAGCAGCTTGGCAGGGACGTACGAGCAGTACTTC.

This clonotype was counted many times. The V and J genes are TRBV4-1 and TRBJ2-5, with 11 nucleotides matching TRBD2. V lost 1 base, J lost 5 bases, and 12 bases stayed unmatched. Germline V gives CDR1 MGHRA, CDR2 YSYEKL. This CDR3 spans 18 amino acids. The CDR3 DNA sequence: TGCGCCAGCAGCCAAGGTCCCCCACTAGCGGGAGTTTTTGAGACCCAGTACTTC. As protein: CASSQGPPLAGVFETQYF.

This clonotype was picked up many times. The chain couples TRBV20-1 to TRBJ1-1; D is unclear. This CDR3 comprises 14 residues. Looked up from germline, CDR1 is DFQATT and CDR2 is SNEGSKA (reference sequence). Trimming took 3 bases from V and 1 from J, leaving 12 bases between them. The CDR3 DNA is TGCAGTGCTAGCCTACGAATTGCGAACACTGAAGCTTTCTTT. Protein product: CSASLRIANTEAFF.

CDR3 bases: TGTGCCAGCTGGGGCGGGAGTGAGAGCTACGAGCAGTACTTC. This gives the protein CASWGGSESYEQYF. The chain has TRBV28 and TRBJ2-7, with 7 nucleotides matching TRBD2. Germline CDR1 and CDR2: MDHEN and SYDVKM. This CDR3 comprises 14 residues. The J segment lost 3 bases and the V segment lost 8 bases, leaving 10 bases of the junction unmatched.

As concerns this clonotype: The junction differs from germline at one of its ends, possibly a read error. The rearrangement links TRBV7-2 to TRBJ2-7; D is undetermined. The CDR3 length is 16 residues. The germline gives CDR1 SGHTA, CDR2 FQGNSA. The chain's CDR3 is CASSLTVLVEIREQCF. CDR3 nucleotide sequence: TGTGCCAGCAGCTTAACGGTCCTCGTAGAGATCCGCGAGCAGTGCTTC.

The chain uses TRBV7-2 and TRBJ2-5; 13 bases fit TRBD2. CDR1 and CDR2 (germline): SGHTA, FQGNSA. Trimming at V came to 5 bases and at J to 6 bases, leaving 9 bases not matched to a gene. The CDR3 runs to 16 residues. The CDR3 protein is CASSKLAGGYMKTQYF. The CDR3 bases are TGTGCCAGCAGCAAACTAGCGGGAGGGTACATGAAGACCCAGTACTTC.

This clonotype was counted many times. The V and J genes are TRBV14 and TRBJ1-1, with D perhaps matching TRBD1 (6 bases). V dropped 0 bases and J dropped 6 bases, with 17 bases sitting between them. CDR1 is SGHDN, CDR2 FVKESK, per germline. This CDR3 is 16 amino acids long. CDR3 nucleotides: TGTGCCAGCAGCCAAGACATAGGACAGCAGATTCCTGAAGCTTTCTTT. Translated, it gives CASSQDIGQQIPEAFF.

The chain uses TRBV13 and TRBJ1-6; a weak D match, TRBD1 (6 bases). The V gene lost 5 bases and the J gene lost 5 bases, with 13 bases spanning the gap. The germline gives CDR1 PRHDT, CDR2 FYEKMQ (reference sequence). This CDR3 comprises 15 residues. DNA for the CDR3: TGTGCCAGCAGCGTCGGGACAAGTAATAATTCACCCCTCCACTTT. It specifies CASSVGTSNNSPLHF. Supplemented by reference TRBV13 and TRBJ1-6, the full variable domain reads AAGVIQSPRHLIKEKRETATLKCYPIPRHDTVYWYQQGPGQDPQFLISFYEKMQSDKGSIPDRFSAQQFSDYHSELNMSSLELGDSALYFCASSVGTSNNSPLHFGNGTRLTVT.

This clonotype was observed a single time. One junction end does not reproduce the germline sequence, and a read error may be involved. The chain links TRBV7-9 to TRBJ2-7, with D possibly being TRBD1 or TRBD2 (5 bases each). The CDR3 covers 14 residues. Looked up from germline, CDR1 is SEHNR and CDR2 is FQNEAQ (reference sequence). This chain's CDR3 is CARSMGTATYEQYF. The CDR3, as DNA: TGTGCCCGCAGCATGGGGACGGCTACCTACGAGCAGTACTTC.

In regard to this clonotype: Possible read error: a much larger clone is one base away. V is TRBV5-5 and J is TRBJ2-3, with a possible D match to TRBD1 (6 bases). CDR1 and CDR2 from the germline V gene are SGHKS and YYEKEE (reference sequence). V lost 9 bases, J lost 2 bases, and 16 bases lay in between. The length of the CDR3 is 14 residues. This CDR3 is CATSQGLPTDTQYF. The CDR3 coding sequence is TGTGCCACCTCCCAGGGGCTACCCACAGATACGCAGTATTTT. Using reference TRBV5-5 and TRBJ2-3 for the parts outside the CDR3, the full variable domain is DAGVTQSPTHLIKTRGQQVTLRCSPISGHKSVSWYQQVLGQGPQFIFQYYEKEERGRGNFPDRFSARQFPNYSSELNVNALLLGDSALYLCATSQGLPTDTQYFGPGTRLTVL.

This clonotype was recorded many times. The CDR3 sequence is CASSLFSYNYGYTF. CDR3 coding DNA: TGTGCCAGCAGCTTGTTCAGCTATAACTATGGCTACACCTTC. This chain uses TRBV5-5 with TRBJ1-2; D call uncertain. CDR1 is SGHKS and CDR2 is YYEKEE in the germline V gene (reference sequence). CDR3 length equals 14 residues. V was shortened by 1 base and J by 1 base, with 8 bases between the two germline ends.

The sample holds many counts of this clonotype. J is TRBJ2-7 and V is TRBV20-1; TRBD1 matches 7 bases. CDR3 length equals 13 residues. J was trimmed by 3 bases and V by 8 bases; bases with no gene match: 10. The germline V gene encodes CDR1 DFQATT and CDR2 SNEGSKA (reference sequence). The CDR3 region has the DNA TGCAGTACGCACCGGGACAGCATCTACGAGCAGTACTTC. As protein: CSTHRDSIYEQYF.

This clonotype was observed many times. The chain recombines TRBV7-9 with TRBJ2-7, with 13 positions matching TRBD2. This CDR3 has 16 amino acids. After removal of 0 bases from V and 10 bases from J, the junction contained 9 bases not matched to a gene. Germline loops: CDR1 SEHNR, CDR2 FQNEAQ (reference sequence). DNA for the CDR3: TGTGCCAGCAGCTTAGCGGGACGGGGACTAGCGGGGCTACAGTACTTC. Translation: CASSLAGRGLAGLQYF.

This clonotype was found many times. V usage is TRBV4-1 and J usage is TRBJ2-5; no clear D gene. Germline assignment: CDR1 MGHRA and CDR2 YSYEKL. V was clipped by 3 bases and J by 4 bases, with 18 bases between them. CDR3 length: 16 amino acids. The CDR3 DNA reads as TGCGCCAGCAGCCATTCTATCCGGGTGCTCGGAGAGACCCAGTACTTC. Protein product: CASSHSIRVLGETQYF.

This clonotype has more than one count but fewer than ten. One base away lies a much larger clone, so this may be a sequencing read error. V is TRBV5-1 and J is TRBJ1-2, with a tentative D call TRBD1 (5 bases). The CDR3 extends over 15 amino acids. With 4 bases removed from V and 6 bases from J, the gap between germline ends came to 19 bases. CDR1 and CDR2 (germline): SGHRS, YFSETQ. The CDR3 DNA is TGCGCCAGCAGCGCTATCCAGGGTACCAGAGATGGCTACACCTTC. It yields the protein CASSAIQGTRDGYTF.

This clonotype was seen at least ten times. The chain couples TRBV6-1 to TRBJ2-7; D unresolved. The CDR3 runs 16 residues. The ends were cut back, 1 base at V and 3 bases at J, with 16 bases in the middle. Per germline, CDR1 MNHNS and CDR2 SASEGT. CDR3 protein: CASSEGAASFFYEQYF. DNA for the CDR3: TGTGCCAGCAGTGAAGGGGCCGCGAGTTTTTTCTACGAGCAGTACTTC.

Remarks on this clonotype: The limits of the CDR3 on the DNA are not certain, so only TCRdb's listed CDR3 is given. The V and J genes are TRBV7-3 and TRBJ2-7; TRBD1 is taken as the D call from the table, unchecked against the DNA. Germline loops: CDR1 SGHTA, CDR2 FQGTGA. The CDR3 spans 19 residues, counting both ends. The CDR3 sequence is CASSFYICSAHARGREQYF.

This clonotype occurred many times. This sequence joins TRBV7-2 and TRBJ2-7; TRBD1 aligns across 10 bases. Germline values: CDR1 SGHTA, CDR2 FQGNSA. The CDR3 is 13 amino acids. V lost 4 bases, J lost 10 bases, and 7 bases stayed unmatched. CDR3 sequence: CASSSDRGLGQYF. The CDR3 DNA is TGTGCCAGCAGCTCAGACAGGGGGCTAGGACAGTACTTC. Filled out from reference TRBV7-2 and TRBJ2-7, the complete variable domain reads GAGVSQSPSNKVTEKGKDVELRCDPISGHTALYWYRQSLGQGLEFLIYFQGNSAPDKSGLPSDRFSAERTGGSVSTLTIQRTQQEDSAVYLCASSSDRGLGQYFGPGTRLTVT.

The J gene is TRBJ2-5, the V gene TRBV5-6, with D possibly matching TRBD2 (5 bases). V was clipped by 4 bases and J by 5 bases, with 12 bases between them. The germline V gene encodes CDR1 SGHDT and CDR2 YYEEEE. The CDR3 consists of 13 residues. CDR3 DNA sequence: TGTGCCAGCAGCGACCCGGCGGGTGAGACCCAGTACTTC. Translation gives CASSDPAGETQYF.

A note on this clonotype: The conserved final phenylalanine or tryptophan is absent from the CDR3, which likely points to a read error. The DNA is left out, because the CDR3 cannot be placed on it with certainty; the CDR3 is given as TCRdb lists it. The CDR3 spells CASSLGGQS. This chain connects TRBV7-2 to TRBJ2-7; the D call TRBD1 from the table was never checked on the DNA. Germline V CDR1 and CDR2: SGHTA, FQGNSA. Ends included, the CDR3 has 9 residues.

Comments on this clonotype: Its ends do not fully match the called genes, so a read error is possible. The V call is TRBV10-2, the J call TRBJ1-4, with TRBD1 as a possible D gene (6 bases). The CDR3 runs to 12 residues. CDR1 WSHSY and CDR2 SAAADI come from the germline V gene. The CDR3 here is CASSTTGEELFF. The CDR3 DNA follows: TGCGCCAGCAGTACGACAGGTGAAGAACTGTTTTTT.

This clonotype came up many times. The rearrangement uses TRBV24-1 and TRBJ1-2, with D possibly being TRBD1 (5 bases). CDR1 and CDR2 from the germline V gene are KGHDR and SFDVKD. The CDR3 has 11 residues. Trimming shortened V by 2 bases and J by 9 bases, and 6 bases separated the two germline ends. The CDR3 here is CATSDSGRYTF. CDR3 nucleotides: TGTGCCACCAGTGATTCGGGGCGCTACACCTTC.

In this sample, this clonotype turned up many times. V gene TRBV12-3 or TRBV12-4 combines with J gene TRBJ1-5, with D tentatively TRBD1 (5 bases). The CDR3 runs 17 residues. The V end was cut by 3 bases, the J end by 6 bases, with 21 bases between. CDR3 region: CASSFNRTPGRAQPQHF. The CDR3 DNA follows: TGTGCCAGCAGTTTTAACAGGACTCCGGGGCGTGCTCAGCCCCAGCATTTT.

This clonotype was counted many times. The chain is built from TRBV20-1 and TRBJ2-3; TRBD2 matches at 8 bases. The CDR3 extends over 13 amino acids. CDR1 is DFQATT and CDR2 is SNEGSKA in the germline V gene (reference sequence). Trimming took 3 bases from V and 6 from J; bases not matched to a gene: 5. The CDR3 coding sequence is TGCAGTGCTAGTCGGGGACTAGTTGATACGCAGTATTTT. This codes for CSASRGLVDTQYF.

Many counts were recorded for this clonotype. V is TRBV5-1 and J is TRBJ2-5; 7 positions agree with TRBD2. Germline V lookup: CDR1 SGHRS, CDR2 YFSETQ. The V gene end was trimmed by 4 bases and the J gene end by 1 base; junction bases not matched to a gene: 4. CDR3 length: 14 amino acids. The CDR3 region is CASSPGTTQETQYF. The CDR3 nucleotides read TGCGCCAGCAGCCCCGGGACTACCCAAGAGACCCAGTACTTC.

The J gene is TRBJ2-5, the V gene TRBV11-2; weak D call: TRBD1 (5 bases). The CDR3 spans 13 residues. V gave up 0 bases and J gave up 5 bases, with 7 bases separating them. Germline V gene lookup returns CDR1 SGHAT and CDR2 FQNNGV. CDR3 nucleotides: TGTGCCAGCAGCTTAGAGAAGGGGGAGACCCAGTACTTC. Protein: CASSLEKGETQYF.

At least ten counts were recorded for this clonotype. V and J are TRBV27 and TRBJ2-7; D may be TRBD1 (6 bases). Between the trimmed V and J ends, which lost 6 bases and 4 bases, there was a span of 16 bases. CDR1 and CDR2 (germline): MNHEY, SMNVEV (reference sequence). The CDR3 length is 14 residues. CDR3 sequence reads: CASRPFGQRYEQYF. The CDR3 DNA is TGTGCCAGCAGACCTTTTGGACAGCGTTACGAGCAGTACTTC.

This clonotype has at least ten counts. The V and J genes are TRBV6-6 and TRBJ1-1, with 7 bases lining up with TRBD1. The CDR3 is 14 amino acids. The junction had 6 bases not matched to a gene; V was cut back by 2 bases and J by 6 bases. From germline, CDR1 is MNHNY and CDR2 SVGAGI (reference sequence). This CDR3 is CASSYRTGWSEAFF. CDR3 nucleotide sequence: TGTGCCAGCAGTTACCGGACAGGTTGGTCTGAAGCTTTCTTT.

The chain is built from TRBV28 and TRBJ1-1; possible D gene TRBD1, 5 bases. Trimming cost V 3 bases and J 6 bases, with 14 bases left between them. Germline V lookup: CDR1 MDHEN, CDR2 SYDVKM. This CDR3 has 14 amino acids. The DNA for the CDR3 is TGTGCCAGCAGTTTTGGGGGTTTAGGGGCTGAAGCTTTCTTT. Translated: CASSFGGLGAEAFF.

This clonotype was counted at least ten times. It may be a read error: a sequence one base away is much more abundant. The chain combines TRBV12-3 or TRBV12-4 with TRBJ2-5; D ambiguous. This CDR3 has 12 amino acids. Trimming took off 5 bases at V and 5 bases at J, with 9 bases between the two ends. This chain's CDR3 is CASSLFSETQYF. The CDR3 bases are TGTGCCAGCAGTCTTTTCTCGGAGACCCAGTACTTC.

By sample share, this clonotype is medium-sized (0.01 to 0.1%). The chain employs TRBV10-3 and TRBJ2-7, with D possibly being TRBD1 (5 bases). Trimming cost V 4 bases and J 1 base, with 8 bases left between them. This CDR3 is 13 amino acids long. Germline-derived CDR1 and CDR2 are ENHRY and SYGVKD. CDR3 nucleotides: TGTGCCATCAGTGTTCGACAGTCCTACGAGCAGTACTTC. This sequence encodes CAISVRQSYEQYF.